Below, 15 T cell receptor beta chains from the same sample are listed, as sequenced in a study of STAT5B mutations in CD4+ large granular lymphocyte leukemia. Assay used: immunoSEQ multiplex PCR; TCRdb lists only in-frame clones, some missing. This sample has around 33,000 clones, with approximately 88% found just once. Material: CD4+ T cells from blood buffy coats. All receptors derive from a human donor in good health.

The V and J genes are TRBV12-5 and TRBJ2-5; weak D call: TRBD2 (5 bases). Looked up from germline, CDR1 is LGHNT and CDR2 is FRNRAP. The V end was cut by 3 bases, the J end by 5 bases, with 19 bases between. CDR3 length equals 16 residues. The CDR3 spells CASGLSRGQRGETQYF. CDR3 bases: TGTGCTAGTGGTTTAAGTAGAGGCCAGCGAGGGGAGACCCAGTACTTC.

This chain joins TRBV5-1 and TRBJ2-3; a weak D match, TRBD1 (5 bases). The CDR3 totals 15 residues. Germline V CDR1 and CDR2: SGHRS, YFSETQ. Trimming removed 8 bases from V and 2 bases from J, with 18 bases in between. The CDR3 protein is CASYQGLTPTDTQYF. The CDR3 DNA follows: TGCGCCAGTTACCAGGGCCTTACACCCACAGATACGCAGTATTTT.

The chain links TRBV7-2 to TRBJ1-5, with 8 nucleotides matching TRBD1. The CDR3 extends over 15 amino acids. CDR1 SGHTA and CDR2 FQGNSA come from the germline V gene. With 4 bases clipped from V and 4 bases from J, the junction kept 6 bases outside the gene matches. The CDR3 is CASSSGTGGNQPQHF. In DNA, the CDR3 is TGTGCCAGCAGCTCCGGGACAGGTGGTAATCAGCCCCAGCATTTT.

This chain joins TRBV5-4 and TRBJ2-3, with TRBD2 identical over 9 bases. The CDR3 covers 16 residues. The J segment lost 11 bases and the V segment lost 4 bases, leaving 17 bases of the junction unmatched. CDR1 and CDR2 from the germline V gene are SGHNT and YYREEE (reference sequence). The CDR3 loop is CASSPMASGMEGGQYF. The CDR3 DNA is TGTGCCAGCAGCCCAATGGCTAGCGGGATGGAGGGGGGGCAGTATTTT.

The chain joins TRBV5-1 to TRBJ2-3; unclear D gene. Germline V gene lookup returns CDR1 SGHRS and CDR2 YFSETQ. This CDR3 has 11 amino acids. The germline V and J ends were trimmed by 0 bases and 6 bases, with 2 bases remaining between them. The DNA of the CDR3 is TGCGCCAGCAGCTTGGATGATACGCAGTATTTT. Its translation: CASSLDDTQYF.

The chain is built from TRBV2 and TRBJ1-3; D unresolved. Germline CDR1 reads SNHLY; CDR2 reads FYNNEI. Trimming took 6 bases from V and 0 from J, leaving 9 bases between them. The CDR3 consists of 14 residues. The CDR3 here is CASRRQDSGNTIYF. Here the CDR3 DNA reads TGTGCCAGCAGAAGACAAGACTCTGGAAACACCATATATTTT.

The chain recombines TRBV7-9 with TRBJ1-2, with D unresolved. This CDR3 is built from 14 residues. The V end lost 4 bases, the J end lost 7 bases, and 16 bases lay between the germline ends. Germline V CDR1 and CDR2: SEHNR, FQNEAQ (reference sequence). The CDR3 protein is CASSSQTYPGGYTF. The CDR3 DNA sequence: TGTGCCAGCAGCTCCCAGACCTATCCGGGTGGCTACACCTTC.

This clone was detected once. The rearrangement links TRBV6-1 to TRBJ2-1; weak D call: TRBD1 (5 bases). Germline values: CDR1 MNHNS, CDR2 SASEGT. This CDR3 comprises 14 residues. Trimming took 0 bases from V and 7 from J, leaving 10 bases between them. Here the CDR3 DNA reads TGTGCCAGCAGTGAAGCGCTAAGACAGAATGAGCAGTTCTTC. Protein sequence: CASSEALRQNEQFF.

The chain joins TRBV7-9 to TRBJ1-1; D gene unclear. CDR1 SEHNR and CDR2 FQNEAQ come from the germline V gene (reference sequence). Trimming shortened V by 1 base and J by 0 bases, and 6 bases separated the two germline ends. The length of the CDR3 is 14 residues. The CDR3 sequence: CASSLEFLNTEAFF. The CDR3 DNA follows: TGTGCCAGCAGCTTAGAGTTCCTGAACACTGAAGCTTTCTTT.

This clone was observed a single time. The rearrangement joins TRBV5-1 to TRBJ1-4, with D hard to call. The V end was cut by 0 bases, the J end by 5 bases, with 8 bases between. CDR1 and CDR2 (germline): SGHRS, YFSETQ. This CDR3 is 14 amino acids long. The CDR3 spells CASSLDSQNEKLFF. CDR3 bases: TGCGCCAGCAGCTTGGACAGCCAAAATGAAAAACTGTTTTTT.

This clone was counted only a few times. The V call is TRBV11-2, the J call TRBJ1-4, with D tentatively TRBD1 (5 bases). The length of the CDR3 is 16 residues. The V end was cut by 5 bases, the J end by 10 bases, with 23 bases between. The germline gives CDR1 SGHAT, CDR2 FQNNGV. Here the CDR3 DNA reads TGTGCCAGCAGCGCGATGGCAGGGATGATTCCTGGAAAACTGTTTTTT. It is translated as CASSAMAGMIPGKLFF.

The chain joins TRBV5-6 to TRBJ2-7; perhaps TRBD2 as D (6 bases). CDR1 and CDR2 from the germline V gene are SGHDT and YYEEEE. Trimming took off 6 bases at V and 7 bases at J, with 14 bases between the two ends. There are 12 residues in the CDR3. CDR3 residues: CASTRERREQYF. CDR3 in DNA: TGTGCCAGCACGCGGGAAAGAAGGGAGCAGTACTTC.

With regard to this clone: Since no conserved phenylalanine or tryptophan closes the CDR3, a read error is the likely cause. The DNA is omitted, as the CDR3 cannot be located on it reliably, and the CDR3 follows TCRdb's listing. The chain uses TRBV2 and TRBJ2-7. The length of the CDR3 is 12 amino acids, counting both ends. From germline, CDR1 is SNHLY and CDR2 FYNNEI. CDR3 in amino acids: CASSESRSTPLL.

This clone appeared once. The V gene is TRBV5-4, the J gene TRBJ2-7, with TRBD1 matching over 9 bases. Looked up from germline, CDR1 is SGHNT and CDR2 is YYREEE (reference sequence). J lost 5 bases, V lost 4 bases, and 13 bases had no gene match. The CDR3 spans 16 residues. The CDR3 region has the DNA TGTGCCAGCAGCGGAACCGGGACAGGGCATAGAAACGAGCAGTACTTC. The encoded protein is CASSGTGTGHRNEQYF.

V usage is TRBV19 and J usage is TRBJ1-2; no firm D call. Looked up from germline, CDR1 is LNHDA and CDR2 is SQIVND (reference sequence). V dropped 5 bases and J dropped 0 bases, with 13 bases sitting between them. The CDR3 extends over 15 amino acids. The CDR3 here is CASSAPGQANYGYTF. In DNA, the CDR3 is TGTGCCAGTAGTGCCCCAGGCCAAGCTAACTATGGCTACACCTTC.